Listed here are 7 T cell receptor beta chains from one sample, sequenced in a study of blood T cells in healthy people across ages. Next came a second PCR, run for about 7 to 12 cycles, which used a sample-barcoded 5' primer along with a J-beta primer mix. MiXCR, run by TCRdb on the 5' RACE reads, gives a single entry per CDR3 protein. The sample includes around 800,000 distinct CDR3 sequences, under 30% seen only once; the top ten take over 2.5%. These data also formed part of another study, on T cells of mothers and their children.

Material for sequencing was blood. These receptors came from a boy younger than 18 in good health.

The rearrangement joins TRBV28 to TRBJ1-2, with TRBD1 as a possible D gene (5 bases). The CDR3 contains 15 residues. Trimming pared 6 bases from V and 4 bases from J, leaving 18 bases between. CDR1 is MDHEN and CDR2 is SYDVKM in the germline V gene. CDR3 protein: CASSPGTSPTYGYTF. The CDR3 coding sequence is TGTGCCAGCAGCCCCGGGACCTCCCCCACCTATGGCTACACCTTC.

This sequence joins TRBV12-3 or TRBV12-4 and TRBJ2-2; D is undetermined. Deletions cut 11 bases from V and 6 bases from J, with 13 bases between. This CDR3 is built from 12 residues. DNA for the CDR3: TGTGCCGCGTACGGTGGGGCCGGGGAGCTGTTTTTT. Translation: CAAYGGAGELFF.

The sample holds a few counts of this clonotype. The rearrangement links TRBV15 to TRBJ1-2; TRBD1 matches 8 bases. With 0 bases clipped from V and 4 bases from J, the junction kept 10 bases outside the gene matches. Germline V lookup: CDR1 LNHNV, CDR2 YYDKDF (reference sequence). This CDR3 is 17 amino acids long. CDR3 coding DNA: TGTGCCACCAGCAGAGATGTGGGGACAGGATTACTCTATGGCTACACCTTC. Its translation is CATSRDVGTGLLYGYTF. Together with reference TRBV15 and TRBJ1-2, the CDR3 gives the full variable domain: DAMVIQNPRYQVTQFGKPVTLSCSQTLNHNVMYWYQQKSSQAPKLLFHYYDKDFNNEADTPDNFQSRRPNTSFCFLDIRSPGLGDTAMYLCATSRDVGTGLLYGYTFGSGTRLTVV.

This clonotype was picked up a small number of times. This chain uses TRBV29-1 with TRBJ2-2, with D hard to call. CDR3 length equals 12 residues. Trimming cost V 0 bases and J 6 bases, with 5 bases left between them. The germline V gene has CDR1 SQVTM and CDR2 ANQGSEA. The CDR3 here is CSVEDGPGELFF. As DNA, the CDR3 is TGCAGCGTTGAAGACGGACCCGGGGAGCTGTTTTTT.

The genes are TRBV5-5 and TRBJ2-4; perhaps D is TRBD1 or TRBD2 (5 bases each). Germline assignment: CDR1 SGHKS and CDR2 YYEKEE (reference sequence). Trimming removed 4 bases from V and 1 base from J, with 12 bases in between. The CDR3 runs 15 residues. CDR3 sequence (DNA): TGTGCCAGCAGCCCCGGGAAGGGGGCCAAAAACATTCAGTACTTC. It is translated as CASSPGKGAKNIQYF. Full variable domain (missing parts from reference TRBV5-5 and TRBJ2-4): DAGVTQSPTHLIKTRGQQVTLRCSPISGHKSVSWYQQVLGQGPQFIFQYYEKEERGRGNFPDRFSARQFPNYSSELNVNALLLGDSALYLCASSPGKGAKNIQYFGAGTRLSVL.

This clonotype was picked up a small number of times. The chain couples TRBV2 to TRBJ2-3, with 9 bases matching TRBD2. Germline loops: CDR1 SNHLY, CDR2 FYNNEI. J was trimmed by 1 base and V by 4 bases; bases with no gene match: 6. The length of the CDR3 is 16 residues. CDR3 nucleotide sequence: TGTGCCAGCAGTGTTCTGCCTAGCGGGGGCACAGATACGCAGTATTTT. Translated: CASSVLPSGGTDTQYF. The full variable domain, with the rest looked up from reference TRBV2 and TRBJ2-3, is EPEVTQTPSHQVTQMGQEVILRCVPISNHLYFYWYRQILGQKVEFLVSFYNNEISEKSEIFDDQFSVERPDGSNFTLKIRSTKLEDSAMYFCASSVLPSGGTDTQYFGPGTRLTVL.

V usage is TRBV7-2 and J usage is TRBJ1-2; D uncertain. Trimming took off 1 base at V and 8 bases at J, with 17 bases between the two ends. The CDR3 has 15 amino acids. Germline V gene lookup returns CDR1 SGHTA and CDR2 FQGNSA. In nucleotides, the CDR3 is TGTGCCAGCAGCTTAGTGCGGTTATTAGTAGAGGGCTACACCTTC. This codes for CASSLVRLLVEGYTF.